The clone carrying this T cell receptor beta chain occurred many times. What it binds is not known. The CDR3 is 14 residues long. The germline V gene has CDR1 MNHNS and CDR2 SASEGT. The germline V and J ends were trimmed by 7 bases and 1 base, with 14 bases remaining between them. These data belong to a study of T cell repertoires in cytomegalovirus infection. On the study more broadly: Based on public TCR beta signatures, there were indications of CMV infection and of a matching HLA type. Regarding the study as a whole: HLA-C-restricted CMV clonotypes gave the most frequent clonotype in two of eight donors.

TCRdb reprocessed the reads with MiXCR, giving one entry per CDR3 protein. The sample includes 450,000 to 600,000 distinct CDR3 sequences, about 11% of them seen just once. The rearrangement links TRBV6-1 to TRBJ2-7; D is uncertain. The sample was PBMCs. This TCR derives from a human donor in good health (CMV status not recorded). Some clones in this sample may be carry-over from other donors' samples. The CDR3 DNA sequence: TGTGCCAGCAACGATCTGACGGGTTCCTACGAGCAGTACTTC. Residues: CASNDLTGSYEQYF.